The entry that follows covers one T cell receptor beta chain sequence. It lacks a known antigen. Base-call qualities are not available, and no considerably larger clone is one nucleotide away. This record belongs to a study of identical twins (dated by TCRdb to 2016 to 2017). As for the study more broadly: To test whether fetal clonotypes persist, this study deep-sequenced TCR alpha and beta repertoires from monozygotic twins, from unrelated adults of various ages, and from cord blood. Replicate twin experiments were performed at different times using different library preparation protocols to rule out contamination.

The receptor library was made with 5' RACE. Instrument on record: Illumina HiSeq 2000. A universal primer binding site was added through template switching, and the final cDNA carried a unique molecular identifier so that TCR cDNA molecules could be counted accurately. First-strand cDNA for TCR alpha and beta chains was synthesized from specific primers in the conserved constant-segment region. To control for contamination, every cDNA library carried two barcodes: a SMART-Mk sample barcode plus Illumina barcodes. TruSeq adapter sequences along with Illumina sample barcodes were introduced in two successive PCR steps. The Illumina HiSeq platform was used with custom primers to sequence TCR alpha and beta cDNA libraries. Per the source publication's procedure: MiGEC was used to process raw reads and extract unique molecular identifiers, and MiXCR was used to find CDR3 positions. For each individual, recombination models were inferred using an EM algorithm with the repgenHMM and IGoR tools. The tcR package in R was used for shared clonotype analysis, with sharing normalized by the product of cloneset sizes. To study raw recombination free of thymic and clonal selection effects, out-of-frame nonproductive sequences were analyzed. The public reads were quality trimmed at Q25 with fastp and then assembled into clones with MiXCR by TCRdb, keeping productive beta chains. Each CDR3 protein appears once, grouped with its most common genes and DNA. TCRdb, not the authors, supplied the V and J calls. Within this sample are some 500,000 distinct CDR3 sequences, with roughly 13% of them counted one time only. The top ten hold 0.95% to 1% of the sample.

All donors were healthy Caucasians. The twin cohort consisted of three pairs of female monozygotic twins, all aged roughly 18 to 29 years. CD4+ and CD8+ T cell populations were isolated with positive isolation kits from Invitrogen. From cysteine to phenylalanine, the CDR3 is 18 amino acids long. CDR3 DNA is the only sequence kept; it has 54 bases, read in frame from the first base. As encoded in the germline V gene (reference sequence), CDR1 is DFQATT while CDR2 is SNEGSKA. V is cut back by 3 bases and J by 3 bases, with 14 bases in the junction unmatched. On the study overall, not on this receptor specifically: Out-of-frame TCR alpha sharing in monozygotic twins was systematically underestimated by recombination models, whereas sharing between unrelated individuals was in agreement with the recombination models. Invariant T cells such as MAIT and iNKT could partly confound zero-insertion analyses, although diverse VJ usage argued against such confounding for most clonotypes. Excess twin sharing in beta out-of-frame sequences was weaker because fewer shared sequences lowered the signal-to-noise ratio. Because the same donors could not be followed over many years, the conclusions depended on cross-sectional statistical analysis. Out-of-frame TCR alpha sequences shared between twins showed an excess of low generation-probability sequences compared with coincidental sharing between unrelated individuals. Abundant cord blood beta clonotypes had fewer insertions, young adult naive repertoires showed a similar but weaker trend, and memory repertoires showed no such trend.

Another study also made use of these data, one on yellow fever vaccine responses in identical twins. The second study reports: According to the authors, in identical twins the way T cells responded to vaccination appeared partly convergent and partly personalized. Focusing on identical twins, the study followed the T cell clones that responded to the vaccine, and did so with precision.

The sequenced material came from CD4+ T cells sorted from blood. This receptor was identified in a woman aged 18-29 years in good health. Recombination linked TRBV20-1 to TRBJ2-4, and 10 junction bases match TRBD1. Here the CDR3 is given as CSASGDRGRFFGKNIQYF. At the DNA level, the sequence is TGCAGTGCTAGTGGTGACAGGGGGCGTTTTTTTGGCAAAAACATTCAGTACTTC.